The rows below give T cell receptor beta chains drawn from one sample of a study of T cells in localized non-small cell lung cancer. Clones were read by immunoSEQ multiplex PCR, and TCRdb kept only the in-frame ones, dropping some. The sample has 25,000 to 30,000 clones; about 80% are singletons. Sample: peripheral blood mononuclear cells, taken before any cancer treatment. These receptors were obtained from a man aged 40-75 years with stage III lung adenocarcinoma. Each CDR3 is given with its conserved first and last residue.

j_gene	v_gene	CDR3aa
TRBJ2-1	TRBV7-9	CASNLAGVDDEQFF
TRBJ2-2	TRBV5-4	CASSRTGIGAGELFF
TRBJ2-3	TRBV2	CASSEADTDTQYF
TRBJ2-5	TRBV14	CASSHLRGQETQYF
TRBJ2-5	TRBV7-9	CASSPSETQYF
TRBJ1-1	TRBV10-1	CASSEQGVNTEAFF
TRBJ1-4	TRBV7-9	CASSLYPREKLFF
TRBJ1-1	TRBV2	CASRGDRNTEAFF
TRBJ2-7	TRBV9	CASSVRAQGGEQYF
TRBJ2-2	TRBV7-2	CASSLAPSGSSTGELFF
TRBJ1-2	TRBV11-2	CASSSEGYGYTF
TRBJ1-1	TRBV6-1	CASSVRGMNTEAFF
TRBJ1-4	TRBV5-1	CASSPGQGPTNEKLFF
TRBJ2-5	TRBV18	CASSPDTQSLQETQYF
TRBJ1-1	TRBV5-1	CASSLAQGAAEAFF
TRBJ1-4	TRBV29-1	CSVAVSGEKLFF
TRBJ1-6	TRBV7-2	CASTLRDRNSPLHF
TRBJ2-1	TRBV7-9	CASSLAKDRDEQFF
TRBJ1-2	TRBV6-1	CASTWTGNGYTF
TRBJ2-1	TRBV4-1	CASRQAPGLAGGQDEQFF
TRBJ2-1	TRBV5-4	CASSSLLWGRDEQFF
TRBJ2-5	TRBV11-2	CASSPGALSETQYF
TRBJ1-4	TRBV5-5	CASTRSPGPNEKLFF
TRBJ1-4	TRBV10-2	CASSDAGGPNEKLFF
TRBJ1-3	TRBV7-2	CASSIDRRAGNTIYF
TRBJ2-3	TRBV19	CASGGLGASTDTQYF
TRBJ2-5	TRBV7-2	CASSSTGQETQYF
TRBJ2-1	TRBV29-1	CSVSRASGSNEQFF
TRBJ1-2	TRBV19	CASSIGGSYGYTF
TRBJ2-3	TRBV28	CASTGGDGTDTQYF
TRBJ2-6	TRBV27	CASSFQGLSYGANVLTF
TRBJ2-2	TRBV11-3	CASSLPAGGELFF
TRBJ1-5	TRBV7-9	CASSLGGGQPQHF
TRBJ2-5	TRBV28	CASTEGETQYF
TRBJ2-2	TRBV6-1	CASSVRQVSVRAGELFF
TRBJ1-6	TRBV6-1	CASSEAPGAGSPLHF
TRBJ2-7	TRBV21-1	CARAQGDRYEQYF
TRBJ2-3	TRBV5-1	CASSAGDTQYF
TRBJ2-1	TRBV7-9	CASSLGVANEQFF
TRBJ2-4	TRBV29-1	CSVGTRQGPKNIQYF
TRBJ2-2	TRBV28	CASSLEGGLALDTGELFF
TRBJ2-6	TRBV7-9	CASSTGQGSGGANVLTF